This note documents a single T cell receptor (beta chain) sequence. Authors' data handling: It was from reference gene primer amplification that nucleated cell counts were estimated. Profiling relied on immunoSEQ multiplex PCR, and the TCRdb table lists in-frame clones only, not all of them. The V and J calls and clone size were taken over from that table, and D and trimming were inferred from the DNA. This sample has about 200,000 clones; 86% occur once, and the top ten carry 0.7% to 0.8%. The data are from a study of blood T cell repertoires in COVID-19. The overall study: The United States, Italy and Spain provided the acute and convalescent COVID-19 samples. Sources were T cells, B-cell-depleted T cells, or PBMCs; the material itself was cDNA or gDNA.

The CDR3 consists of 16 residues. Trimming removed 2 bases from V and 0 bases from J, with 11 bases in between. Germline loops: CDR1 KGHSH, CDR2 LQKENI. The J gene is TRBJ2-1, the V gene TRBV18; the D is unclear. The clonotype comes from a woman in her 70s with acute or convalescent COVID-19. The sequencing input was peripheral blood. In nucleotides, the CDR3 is TGTGCCAGCTCACCAGCTACGCCGAGCTCCTACAATGAGCAGTTCTTC. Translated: CASSPATPSSYNEQFF.